This T cell receptor (beta chain) derives from a study of blood T cell repertoires in COVID-19. Repertoires were generated with immunoSEQ multiplex PCR, while TCRdb's copy carries only in-frame clones and drops some. The table shows about 350,000 clones, with over 70% occurring only once. This CDR3 has 14 amino acids. J gave up 1 base and V 0 bases, and 0 bases lay outside the gene matches. CDR1 and CDR2 from the germline V gene are GTSNPN and SVGIG (reference sequence). The source material was peripheral blood. J is TRBJ2-1 and V is TRBV30, with 7 positions matching TRBD1. This TCR derives from a woman aged 45-59 years with COVID-19, enrolled during active disease. CDR3 amino acids: CAWSVQGSYNEQFF. The CDR3 nucleotides read TGTGCCTGGAGTGTACAGGGGTCCTACAATGAGCAGTTCTTC. The full variable domain, completed using reference TRBV30 and TRBJ2-1, is SQTIHQWPATLVQPVGSPLSLECTVEGTSNPNLYWYRQAAGRGLQLLFYSVGIGQISSEVPQNLSASRPQDRQFILSSKKLLLSDSGFYLCAWSVQGSYNEQFFGPGTRLTVL.